These 11 T cell receptor beta chains originate from one sample sequenced in a study of blood T cell repertoires in COVID-19 (dated by TCRdb to about 2020). The library was generated by the immunoSEQ multiplex PCR assay. The clones in this table, taken by TCRdb from immuneACCESS, are in-frame only. Not every clone is retained; where verified, under half of the shortfall comes from an unresolved V gene, and the cause of the rest is unknown. Counted in this sample were roughly 200,000 clones; roughly 90% of them appeared once. The ten biggest clones cover approximately 1.5% of the sample. Sequencing was carried out using peripheral blood. Source of these receptors: a man between 18 and 29 years old with active or convalescent COVID-19.

This rearrangement joins TRBV7-9 to TRBJ1-4; no definite D call. Germline V gene sequence: CDR1 SEHNR, CDR2 FQNEAQ (reference sequence). This CDR3 has 18 amino acids. Trimming took 5 bases from V and 0 from J, leaving 19 bases between them. DNA for the CDR3: TGTGCCAGCAGCCGTAATCGTGGTCCGGGAACAACTAATGAAAAACTGTTTTTT. Translating gives CASSRNRGPGTTNEKLFF.

The rearrangement uses TRBV6-5 and TRBJ1-3; 7 nucleotides align to TRBD1. CDR1 is MNHEY, CDR2 SVGAGI, per germline. This CDR3 spans 14 amino acids. Trimming at V came to 6 bases and at J to 8 bases, leaving 10 bases not matched to a gene. The CDR3 here is CASRGTVARDTIYF. CDR3 coding DNA: TGTGCCAGCAGGGGGACAGTCGCTCGGGACACCATATATTTT.

CDR3 coding DNA: TGTGCCAGCAGCGGCCGATGGGACAACTCCTACGAGCAGTACTTC. As protein: CASSGRWDNSYEQYF. V and J are TRBV11-1 and TRBJ2-7, with TRBD1 as a possible D gene (6 bases). CDR3 length equals 15 residues. Germline V gene lookup returns CDR1 SGHAT and CDR2 FQDESV (reference sequence). Trimming shortened V by 5 bases and J by 0 bases, and 14 bases separated the two germline ends.

The rearrangement links TRBV5-6 to TRBJ2-1; D not certain. CDR1 SGHDT and CDR2 YYEEEE come from the germline V gene. V was pared by 1 base and J by 6 bases, with 11 bases between. The CDR3 is 14 residues long. The CDR3 protein is CASSLPLSLNEQFF. CDR3 sequence (DNA): TGTGCCAGCAGCTTGCCCCTCAGTCTCAATGAGCAGTTCTTC. Together with reference TRBV5-6 and TRBJ2-1, the CDR3 gives the full variable domain: DAGVTQSPTHLIKTRGQQVTLRCSPKSGHDTVSWYQQALGQGPQFIFQYYEEEERQRGNFPDRFSGHQFPNYSSELNVNALLLGDSALYLCASSLPLSLNEQFFGPGTRLTVL.

The rearrangement uses TRBV27 and TRBJ1-6; TRBD1 aligns across 9 bases. The V and J ends lost 6 bases and 6 bases, in that order; junction bases with no gene match: 9. CDR1 and CDR2 from the germline V gene are MNHEY and SMNVEV (reference sequence). The CDR3 totals 16 residues. CDR3 region: CASSRKQGASNSPLHF. The CDR3 DNA reads TGTGCCAGCAGCCGAAAACAGGGGGCAAGTAATTCACCCCTCCACTTT.

The J gene is TRBJ1-1, the V gene TRBV19, with TRBD1 matching over 9 bases. CDR1 and CDR2 (germline): LNHDA, SQIVND (reference sequence). This CDR3 is built from 16 residues. V lost 4 bases, J lost 1 base, and 7 bases stayed unmatched. The CDR3 coding sequence is TGTGCCAGTAGTAGGGCCGGGACAGGGCCGAACACTGAAGCTTTCTTT. Translating gives CASSRAGTGPNTEAFF.

The chain employs TRBV3-1 (or the pseudogene TRBV3-2) and TRBJ1-2, with a weak D call TRBD1 (6 bases). CDR3 length: 14 amino acids. Germline V CDR1 and CDR2: LGHDT, YNNKEL (reference sequence). Trimming removed 4 bases at V and 2 bases at J, with 11 bases between. The CDR3 nucleotides read TGTGCCAGCAGCCCAGGGGTAGGGAACTATGGCTACACCTTC. Translation: CASSPGVGNYGYTF.

The chain is built from TRBV19 and TRBJ1-2, with D unresolved. V gave up 6 bases and J gave up 5 bases, with 19 bases separating them. Germline-derived CDR1 and CDR2 are LNHDA and SQIVND (reference sequence). The CDR3 consists of 15 residues. The CDR3 coding sequence is TGTGCCAGTAGGACCCTCGGCGGAGCCTCTTATGGCTACACCTTC. As protein: CASRTLGGASYGYTF.

The chain has TRBV7-2 and TRBJ2-6; D is uncertain. Trimming took 3 bases from V and 0 from J, leaving 12 bases between them. CDR1 is SGHTA, CDR2 FQGNSA, per germline. The CDR3 consists of 17 residues. CDR3 sequence: CASSFPGAGSGANVLTF. The CDR3 DNA is TGTGCCAGCAGCTTCCCCGGAGCCGGCTCTGGGGCCAACGTCCTGACTTTC.

The rearrangement links TRBV19 to TRBJ2-3; 8 nucleotides agree with TRBD2. Trimming cost V 10 bases and J 5 bases; bases outside gene matches: 14. Germline V gene sequence: CDR1 LNHDA, CDR2 SQIVND (reference sequence). CDR3 length: 15 amino acids. CDR3 residues: CATRNRGGEGDTQYF. CDR3 DNA sequence: TGTGCCACCAGGAACCGGGGGGGGGAAGGAGATACGCAGTATTTT.

This chain uses TRBV27 with TRBJ2-1; tentatively, D is TRBD2 (6 bases). The germline gives CDR1 MNHEY, CDR2 SMNVEV (reference sequence). With 4 bases removed from V and 9 bases from J, the gap between germline ends came to 13 bases. The CDR3 contains 13 residues. This chain's CDR3 is CASSYYRGFEQFF. The CDR3, as DNA: TGTGCCAGCAGTTACTATCGGGGGTTTGAGCAGTTCTTC.